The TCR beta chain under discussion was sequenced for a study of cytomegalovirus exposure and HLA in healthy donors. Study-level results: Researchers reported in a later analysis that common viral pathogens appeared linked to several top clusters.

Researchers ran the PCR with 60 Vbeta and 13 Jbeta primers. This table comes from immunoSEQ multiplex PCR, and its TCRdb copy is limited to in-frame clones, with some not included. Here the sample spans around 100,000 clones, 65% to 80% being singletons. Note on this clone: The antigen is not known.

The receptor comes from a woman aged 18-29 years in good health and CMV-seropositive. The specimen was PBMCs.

The CDR3 region has the DNA TGTGCCAGCAGCTTAGTGGTAGGGTTGGGGGCTCGGGGTACTGAAGCTTTCTTT. As protein: CASSLVVGLGARGTEAFF. The chain links TRBV7-9 to TRBJ1-1; a possible D gene is TRBD1 (6 bases). The length of the CDR3 is 18 residues. CDR1 and CDR2 from the germline V gene are SEHNR and FQNEAQ (reference sequence). V lost 1 base to trimming and J lost 5 bases, with 23 bases between them.